The 20 T cell receptor beta chains below were found in one sample sequenced in a study of neurological immune-mediated disorders. MiXCR, run by TCRdb on the 5' RACE reads, gives a single entry per CDR3 protein. Of about 55,000 distinct CDR3 sequences listed, about 4% are singletons. Sequencing input: PBMCs. The receptor source for this set is a man aged 45-60 years with multiple sclerosis.

On this clonotype: A much larger clone differs from this one at a single base, so this may be a read error. The CDR3 is CATSPSMGGFHEQFF. In DNA, the CDR3 is TGTGCCACCAGCCCCAGCATGGGGGGTTTCCATGAGCAGTTCTTC. The chain links TRBV6-1 to TRBJ2-1; D might be TRBD2 (6 bases). This CDR3 region has 15 residues. CDR1 MNHNS and CDR2 SASEGT come from the germline V gene. V lost 10 bases and J 8 bases, leaving 24 bases between the germline ends.

The sample holds many counts of this clonotype. V gene TRBV4-1 combines with J gene TRBJ1-4; 8 nucleotides match TRBD1. CDR3 length: 16 residues. V shed 4 bases and J 2 bases; nucleotides not matched to a gene: 6. CDR1 MGHRA and CDR2 YSYEKL come from the germline V gene. CDR3 DNA: TGCGCCAGCAGCCGCGGACAGGGAATTACTAATGAAAAACTGTTTTTT. It is translated as CASSRGQGITNEKLFF.

This clonotype showed up many times. The rearrangement uses TRBV5-1 and TRBJ2-1; D is ambiguous. The germline V and J ends were trimmed by 0 bases and 8 bases, with 6 bases remaining between them. From germline, CDR1 is SGHRS and CDR2 YFSETQ. The CDR3 covers 12 residues. The CDR3 DNA is TGCGCCAGCAGCTTGGGTGGGCATGAGCAGTTCTTC. Protein: CASSLGGHEQFF.

This clonotype was counted ten times or more. V gene TRBV7-2 combines with J gene TRBJ2-7; possible D gene TRBD2, 5 bases. Germline CDR1 reads SGHTA; CDR2 reads FQGNSA. V lost 5 bases and J 0 bases, leaving 14 bases between the germline ends. The CDR3 contains 15 residues. The CDR3 reads CASSQRWDSSYEQYF. CDR3 coding DNA: TGTGCCAGCAGCCAGCGGTGGGATAGCTCCTACGAGCAGTACTTC.

On this clonotype: A clone one base away is much larger, so this may be a read error. The chain employs TRBV20-1 and TRBJ2-7; either TRBD1 or TRBD2 may fit D (6 bases each). The CDR3 sequence is 13 residues long. Looked up from germline, CDR1 is DFQATT and CDR2 is SNEGSKA (reference sequence). The CDR3 sequence is CSAPDRLGGERYF. CDR3 nucleotide sequence: TGCAGTGCGCCAGACAGGCTCGGAGGGGAGCGGTACTTC.

In this sample, this clonotype turned up a few times. The chain is built from TRBV11-1 and TRBJ2-7, with D hard to call. Deletions cut 5 bases from V and 2 bases from J, with 10 bases between. Germline V gene data show CDR1 as SGHAT and CDR2 as FQDESV (reference sequence). CDR3 length equals 13 residues. In DNA form, the CDR3 reads TGTGCCAGCAGCCCCGGTCCACCCTACGAGCAGTACTTC. This encodes CASSPGPPYEQYF.

This clonotype was counted ten times or more. This chain connects TRBV5-1 to TRBJ2-7; 9 bases fit TRBD2. Germline V gene data show CDR1 as SGHRS and CDR2 as YFSETQ. This CDR3 region has 14 residues. J gave up 3 bases and V 0 bases, and 1 base lay outside the gene matches. The CDR3 sequence: CASSLGLADYEQYF. In nucleotides, the CDR3 is TGCGCCAGCAGCTTGGGACTAGCGGACTACGAGCAGTACTTC.

The sample holds a few counts of this clonotype. The CDR3 region has the DNA TGTGCCAGCAGCTTAGAGGGACACTCTGGAAACACCATATATTTT. Protein product: CASSLEGHSGNTIYF. J is TRBJ1-3 and V is TRBV7-4; D is perhaps TRBD1 (6 bases). Germline V gene lookup returns CDR1 SGHVT and CDR2 SQSDAQ. V lost 1 base and J lost 0, with 7 bases in between. The CDR3 has 15 residues.

This clonotype was detected ten times or more. The chain is built from TRBV4-1 and TRBJ1-5; D remains unclear. The CDR3 totals 16 residues. Germline values: CDR1 MGHRA, CDR2 YSYEKL. The V end lost 0 bases, the J end lost 3 bases, and 12 bases lay between the germline ends. CDR3 region: CASSQEVGRDNQPQHF. In DNA, the CDR3 is TGCGCCAGCAGCCAAGAAGTTGGCAGAGACAATCAGCCCCAGCATTTT.

This clonotype was detected ten times or more. This chain links TRBV20-1 with TRBJ2-7; D is unresolved. The V gene's germline CDR1 is DFQATT and CDR2 SNEGSKA (reference sequence). This CDR3 comprises 12 residues. Trimming cost V 3 bases and J 2 bases, with 8 bases left between them. The chain's CDR3 is CSASTRTYEQYF. The CDR3 bases are TGCAGTGCTAGTACCCGAACCTACGAGCAGTACTTC.

This clonotype was counted many times. This chain joins TRBV7-3 and TRBJ2-1, with 11 bases lining up with TRBD2. V was pared by 5 bases and J by 7 bases, with 13 bases of the junction left unmatched. The germline CDR1 and CDR2 sequences are SGHTA and FQGTGA. This CDR3 comprises 17 residues. This CDR3 is CASSKVIIAGGPNEQFF. As DNA, the CDR3 is TGTGCCAGCAGCAAAGTAATCATAGCGGGAGGGCCGAATGAGCAGTTCTTC.

This clonotype showed up many times. The chain employs TRBV18 and TRBJ2-7; D may be TRBD1 or TRBD2 (5 bases each). The CDR3 totals 13 residues. Trimming left V 5 bases short and J 4 bases short, with 12 bases between. Germline V CDR1 and CDR2: KGHSH, LQKENI. The CDR3 loop reads CASSTGTDYEQYF. The CDR3 DNA follows: TGTGCCAGCTCAACCGGGACCGATTACGAGCAGTACTTC.

This clonotype was seen a handful of times. At one end, the junction sequence differs from germline, possibly due to a read error. The chain recombines TRBV9 with TRBJ1-5, with D perhaps TRBD1 (5 bases). CDR3 length: 14 residues. The germline CDR1 and CDR2 sequences are SGDLS and YYNGEE. CDR3 DNA: TGTGCCAGCAGTCCGGACATGGGCGGTCAGCCCCAGAATTTT. This sequence encodes CASSPDMGGQPQNF. Full variable domain (rest looked up from reference TRBV9 and TRBJ1-5): DSGVTQTPKHLITATGQRVTLRCSPRSGDLSVYWYQQSLDQGLQFLIQYYNGEERAKGNILERFSAQQFPDLHSELNLSSLELGDSALYFCASSPDMGGQPQNFGDGTRLSIL.

This clonotype was detected ten times or more. The genes are TRBV12-3 or TRBV12-4 and TRBJ2-5; D is unclear. With 3 bases removed from V and 2 bases from J, the gap between germline ends came to 4 bases. The CDR3 has 12 amino acids. Here the CDR3 DNA reads TGTGCCAGCAGTTTCGAACAAGAGACCCAGTACTTC. Protein product: CASSFEQETQYF.

This clonotype occurred a few times. The chain is built from TRBV18 and TRBJ2-3; D call uncertain. In germline, CDR1 is KGHSH, CDR2 LQKENI. V lost 2 bases, J lost 6 bases, and 6 bases lay in between. The CDR3 consists of 12 residues. The CDR3: CASSPGLDTQYF. CDR3 DNA sequence: TGTGCCAGCTCACCAGGCCTCGATACGCAGTATTTT.

This clonotype was seen ten or more times. V usage is TRBV9 and J usage is TRBJ2-4; maybe TRBD2 (5 bases). Germline assignment: CDR1 SGDLS and CDR2 YYNGEE. The ends were cut back, 3 bases at V and 3 bases at J, with 16 bases in the middle. This CDR3 has 16 amino acids. CDR3 residues: CASSAHSGWGKNIQYF. The CDR3 DNA follows: TGTGCCAGCAGCGCTCACTCGGGGTGGGGCAAAAACATTCAGTACTTC.

Ten or more counts support this clonotype. V usage is TRBV7-9 and J usage is TRBJ2-1; the match to TRBD2 covers 9 bases. This CDR3 is built from 17 residues. Trimming took 5 bases from V and 0 from J; bases not matched to a gene: 8. The germline gives CDR1 SEHNR, CDR2 FQNEAQ (reference sequence). The CDR3 protein is CASSTSSSGSSYNEQFF. As DNA, the CDR3 is TGTGCCAGCAGCACCTCGAGTAGCGGGAGCTCCTACAATGAGCAGTTCTTC.

The genes are TRBV5-6 and TRBJ2-2; D remains unclear. Between the trimmed V and J ends, which lost 1 base and 6 bases, there was a span of 7 bases. CDR3 size: 13 residues. Germline V gene data show CDR1 as SGHDT and CDR2 as YYEEEE. DNA for the CDR3: TGTGCCAGCAGCTTGCCCGGCCCCGGGGAGCTGTTTTTT. Its protein is CASSLPGPGELFF.

This clonotype was seen once. Just one base apart from a much larger clone, this may be a read error. The rearrangement uses TRBV6-5 and TRBJ1-1; no reliable D call. The germline gives CDR1 MNHEY, CDR2 SVGAGI. The CDR3 totals 15 residues. Trimming removed 2 bases at V and 1 base at J, with 11 bases between. CDR3 DNA sequence: TGTGCCAGCAGTTACCCGGGCAGAAAGAACACTGAAGCTTTCTTT. Translating gives CASSYPGRKNTEAFF.

This clonotype has ten or more counts. The DNA for the CDR3 is TGTGCCAGCAGCGTAGGGGGAGAGACCCAGTACTTC. Protein: CASSVGGETQYF. This chain connects TRBV9 to TRBJ2-5; D ambiguous. Germline lookup yields CDR1 SGDLS and CDR2 YYNGEE. Trimming pared 0 bases from V and 4 bases from J, leaving 4 bases between. The CDR3 spans 12 residues.